The rows below give T cell receptor beta chains drawn from one sample of a study of T-cell memory formation after mild COVID-19. TCRdb analysed the 5' RACE reads with MiXCR anew, one entry per CDR3 protein. The sample lists about half a million distinct CDR3 sequences; around a sixth were seen once. Sequencing used PBMCs or a T cell subset sorted from them (not recorded which). The source of these receptors is an adult woman who had mild COVID-19 (a few samples of this study predate the infection). Cell type and time point are not known. Each CDR3 is given with its conserved first and last residue. A D gene is named only where the DNA matches it firmly. Clone size is stated in some rows and not others, as once, few, many or a class when expanded.

TGTGCCAGCAGCAGTTTTGGGGCTAGCGGGAGCAATGAGCAGTTCTTC,CASSSFGASGSNEQFF,TRBV11-2,TRBD2,.,TRBJ2-1
TGTGCCAGCAGCCCAGTTTCGTCGGGAGCCCCTAGGGGCTACACCTTC,CASSPVSSGAPRGYTF,TRBV9,.,few,TRBJ1-2
TGTGCCAGCAGTGTTCGAGGACTAGCGGAAGAGACCCAGTACTTC,CASSVRGLAEETQYF,TRBV25-1,TRBD2,once,TRBJ2-5
TGTGCCAGCAGATCTAACTCCGGGGGAAACACCATATATTTT,CASRSNSGGNTIYF,TRBV12-3/TRBV12-4,.,.,TRBJ1-3
TGCGCCAGCAGCCAACTGGGGGTTGAGACCCAGTACTTC,CASSQLGVETQYF,TRBV4-1,.,.,TRBJ2-5
TGTGCCAGCTGCTCAGGACAGGCCAGAACGTATGGCTACACCTTC,CASCSGQARTYGYTF,TRBV5-4,TRBD1,.,TRBJ1-2
TGTGCCAGCAGCTTTCGGAGGGAGCAAGATACGCAGTATTTT,CASSFRREQDTQYF,TRBV5-4,.,.,TRBJ2-3
TGTGCCACCAGTGACCACAGGGGGCTGGGAAGCAATCAGCCCCAGCATTTT,CATSDHRGLGSNQPQHF,TRBV24-1,TRBD1,few,TRBJ1-5
TGCAGCGTGGGGACAACTAATGAAAAACTGTTTTTT,CSVGTTNEKLFF,TRBV29-1,.,many,TRBJ1-4
TGCGCCAGCAGCTTGGCCGGGGCCCCCACAGATACGCAGTATTTT,CASSLAGAPTDTQYF,TRBV5-1,.,.,TRBJ2-3
TGTGCCAGCTCACCGTCCCAGGGGTTCTCTGGAAACACCATATATTTT,CASSPSQGFSGNTIYF,TRBV18,.,.,TRBJ1-3
TGCAGCGCCCAACAGGGAACCCAAGAGACCCAGTACTTC,CSAQQGTQETQYF,TRBV29-1,.,few,TRBJ2-5
TGCGCCAGCAGCCAACGGACAGGGAGGGGGGTAGATAAGACCTTC,CASSQRTGRGVDKTF,TRBV4-3,TRBD1,.,TRBJ1-2
TGTGCCAGCAGCTCGGAGAAACAGGCGAGCTCCTACAATGAGCAGTTCTTC,CASSSEKQASSYNEQFF,TRBV11-2,.,.,TRBJ2-1
TGTGCCAGCAGCCGCACCCCGGGACAGGGCCACACCGGGGAGCTGTTTTTT,CASSRTPGQGHTGELFF,TRBV6-5,TRBD1,.,TRBJ2-2
TGCAGCGTTTTGCCCTACGAGCAGTACTTC,CSVLPYEQYF,TRBV29-1,.,.,TRBJ2-7
TGCGCCAGCAGCCAAGATCTGGACTCATACAATGAGCAGTTCTTC,CASSQDLDSYNEQFF,TRBV4-3,.,many,TRBJ2-1
TGTGCCAGCAGTCTCACCGGGACTGGAAACAATGAGCAGTTCTTC,CASSLTGTGNNEQFF,TRBV28,.,few,TRBJ2-1
TGTGCCAGCAGCGTAGCGGGATATATGGAGACCCAGTACTTC,CASSVAGYMETQYF,TRBV9,.,.,TRBJ2-5
TGTGCCAGCAGTCCAAGTGCCGGGACCCTTGGAAGGACCCAGTACTTC,CASSPSAGTLGRTQYF,TRBV12-3/TRBV12-4,.,.,TRBJ2-5
TGTGCCAGCAGTTTATCCCCAAGACTAGCGGGGGAGGTTTCGAAGTACAATGAGCAGTTCTTC,CASSLSPRLAGEVSKYNEQFF,TRBV27,TRBD2,.,TRBJ2-1
TGTGCCAGCAGTGTGGAGAATGCTTCCAGGCCCCAGCATTTT,CASSVENASRPQHF,TRBV25-1,.,.,TRBJ1-5
TGTGCCAGCAGCCAGGACGGAAGCTCCTACAATGAGCAGTTCTTC,CASSQDGSSYNEQFF,TRBV14,.,.,TRBJ2-1
TGCAGTGCTAGTCCCTGGGGCGGGGGGATTACGAATGAGCAGTTCTTC,CSASPWGGGITNEQFF,TRBV20-1,TRBD2,.,TRBJ2-1
TGTGCCAGCAGACAAACAGCCGAGCAGTACTTC,CASRQTAEQYF,TRBV12-3/TRBV12-4,.,few,TRBJ2-7
TGTGCCAGCAGCAAAGGACTAGCGGGAGATACGCAGTATTTT,CASSKGLAGDTQYF,TRBV7-3,TRBD2,.,TRBJ2-3
TGTGCCAGCAACCACCTCTCCATTGGGAGCGGTAAATACAATGAGCAGTTCTTC,CASNHLSIGSGKYNEQFF,TRBV6-2/TRBV6-3,.,.,TRBJ2-1
TGCAGCGTTACGGGACAGGGGTCTTATGGCTACACCTTC,CSVTGQGSYGYTF,TRBV29-1,TRBD1,few,TRBJ1-2
TGCGCCAGCAGTCCCCCCGGACTAGCAGATACGCAGTATTTT,CASSPPGLADTQYF,TRBV23-1,TRBD2,few,TRBJ2-3
TGCAGTGCTAGAGATCTAACCACCTACGAGCAGTACTTC,CSARDLTTYEQYF,TRBV20-1,.,.,TRBJ2-7
TGTGCCAGCAGTGCCCGACAGGGGGCTGGAGAGACCCAGTACTTC,CASSARQGAGETQYF,TRBV2,TRBD1,many,TRBJ2-5
TGTGCCAGCAGTTTATCGAGGTCGGGGCAGTACTTC,CASSLSRSGQYF,TRBV12-3/TRBV12-4,.,.,TRBJ2-7
TGTGCCAGCAGTTTATGGGCAGGGGGCAATCAGCCCCAGCATTTT,CASSLWAGGNQPQHF,TRBV27,.,.,TRBJ1-5
TGTGCCAGCAGTCTACCCTCCACAGATACGCAGTATTTT,CASSLPSTDTQYF,TRBV12-3/TRBV12-4,.,many,TRBJ2-3
TGTGCCAGCAGCGCCGGGACTTCAAATGAAAAACTGTTTTTT,CASSAGTSNEKLFF,TRBV5-4,.,few,TRBJ1-4
TGCGCCAGCAGCTTGGGCGTCATGGGTGGGAACAATGAGCAGTTCTTC,CASSLGVMGGNNEQFF,TRBV5-1,.,.,TRBJ2-1
TGTGCCAGCAGACTATCGGGAGCGGGAGATGAGCAGTTCTTC,CASRLSGAGDEQFF,TRBV7-3,TRBD2,.,TRBJ2-1
TGTGCCAGCAGCTTAAGGCGGGAGACGTCAGATACGCAGTATTTT,CASSLRRETSDTQYF,TRBV7-9,TRBD2,few,TRBJ2-3
TGTGCCAGCAGTTTCGGGAGTTCTGGGGCCAACGTCCTGACTTTC,CASSFGSSGANVLTF,TRBV12-3/TRBV12-4,.,few,TRBJ2-6
TGTGCCAGCAGCTCGGCCACACCGAACACCGGGGAGCTGTTTTTT,CASSSATPNTGELFF,TRBV12-3/TRBV12-4,.,few,TRBJ2-2
TGTGCCAGCAGCTTAGACTGGTCGGTTCGGGGATCCGGCTACACCTTC,CASSLDWSVRGSGYTF,TRBV7-2,.,few,TRBJ1-2
TGCAGTGCTAGCGAAGTTTTCGGCACCTTC,CSASEVFGTF,TRBV20-1,.,few,TRBJ1-2
TGTGCCAGCAGCTCCACAGTGGCCGGTGGCGACGAGCAGTACTTC,CASSSTVAGGDEQYF,TRBV5-4,.,few,TRBJ2-7
TGCAGTGCTAGTAGCTGGTTAAATCAGCCCCAGCATTTT,CSASSWLNQPQHF,TRBV20-1,.,.,TRBJ1-5
TGTGCCATCAGGCACACGGGTGGGAATGAAGCTTTCTTT,CAIRHTGGNEAFF,TRBV7-9,.,.,TRBJ1-1
TGTGCCACCAGCAGAGATGGGATTCGCACTAATGAAAAACTGTTTTTT,CATSRDGIRTNEKLFF,TRBV15,.,many,TRBJ1-4
TGTGCCATCAGTGAGGTTAGCGGGAGACGATCCCTCTACGAGCAGTACTTC,CAISEVSGRRSLYEQYF,TRBV10-3,TRBD2,many,TRBJ2-7
TGCGCCAGCAGCTTGGATGACCAAGAGACCCAGTACTTC,CASSLDDQETQYF,TRBV5-1,.,few,TRBJ2-5
TGTGCCAGTTACCGGGACGGCGACACCGGGGAGCTGTTTTTT,CASYRDGDTGELFF,TRBV2,.,once,TRBJ2-2
TGTGCCAGCAGTTTAGAGGGACTAGTCTCCGAGCAGTACTTC,CASSLEGLVSEQYF,TRBV12-3/TRBV12-4,TRBD2,.,TRBJ2-7
TGTGCCAGCAGCCAAGTTCATGAGGGAGGGGCCTACGAGCAGTACTTC,CASSQVHEGGAYEQYF,TRBV3-1,TRBD2,.,TRBJ2-7
TGTGCCAGCAGCTCCCCGGGACAGGGAAGGAACACTGAAGCTTTCTTT,CASSSPGQGRNTEAFF,TRBV7-6,TRBD1,few,TRBJ1-1
TGTGCCAGTAGTCCGTGGGGGACCCCCCAAGAGACCCAGTACTTC,CASSPWGTPQETQYF,TRBV19,.,.,TRBJ2-5
TGTGCCAGTAGCGCTGACAGGTCGGGTCAGCCCCAGAATTTT,CASSADRSGQPQNF,TRBV19,.,.,TRBJ1-5
TGCGCCAGCGGGAGTTTGGACGGGTTGGAAGAGACCCAGTACTTC,CASGSLDGLEETQYF,TRBV23-1,.,many,TRBJ2-5
TGTGCCAGCAGCCGGGGATCAGGGGGCTACAATGAGCAGTTCTTC,CASSRGSGGYNEQFF,TRBV5-5,TRBD1,.,TRBJ2-1
TGTGCCAGCAGTTACTCTTTGACAGGATCGGGCGAAAAACTGTTTTTT,CASSYSLTGSGEKLFF,TRBV6-2/TRBV6-3,.,few,TRBJ1-4
TGTGCCAGCAGCTCGGACCTCGGACTGACGTTTGGGGAGCTGTTTTTT,CASSSDLGLTFGELFF,TRBV5-6,.,.,TRBJ2-2